This TCR beta chain derives from a study of blood T cell repertoires in COVID-19. In the study overall: Spain, Italy and the United States supplied samples that represented acute and convalescent COVID-19. Sources were T cells, B-cell-depleted T cells, or PBMCs; the material itself was cDNA or gDNA.

Per the original methods: Nucleated cell counts were estimated from reference gene primer amplification. Some clones are missing from TCRdb's copy, which holds only in-frame ones; the method was immunoSEQ multiplex PCR. V and J calls and clone size are given by that table; D and trimming were obtained from the DNA. The table includes 150,000 or so clones, around four fifths detected once. With 1 base removed from V and 6 bases from J, the gap between germline ends came to 7 bases. This CDR3 contains 13 residues. In germline, CDR1 is SGHTA, CDR2 FQGNSA. The sequenced sample consisted of peripheral blood. The chain has TRBV7-2 and TRBJ2-1; D not resolved. The receptor's source is a woman aged 40 to 50 with active or convalescent COVID-19. Written as DNA, the CDR3 is TGTGCCAGCAGCTTAGTTCGGAGCAATGAGCAGTTCTTC. Amino acids: CASSLVRSNEQFF.